The present T cell receptor beta chain was sequenced within a study of cytomegalovirus exposure and HLA in healthy donors. PCR involved 60 Vbeta and 13 Jbeta primers. Some clones are missing from TCRdb's copy, which holds only in-frame ones; the method was immunoSEQ multiplex PCR. Of over 80,000 clones in the sample, 73% were seen once. This sequence originates from a man aged 35 to 55 in good health and CMV-seronegative. Specimen: PBMCs.

CDR3 in amino acids: CASSLELARYEQYF. In DNA, the CDR3 is TGCGCCAGCAGCTTGGAACTAGCTAGGTACGAGCAGTACTTC. The chain couples TRBV5-1 to TRBJ2-7, with D possibly being TRBD2 (6 bases). The ends were cut back, 0 bases at V and 4 bases at J, with 11 bases in the middle. The CDR3 contains 14 residues. Per the germline V gene, CDR1 is SGHRS and CDR2 is YFSETQ.